This entry lists 20 T cell receptor beta chains sequenced from one sample in a study of shared clonotypes between healthy human individuals. This table comes from immunoSEQ multiplex PCR, and its TCRdb copy is limited to in-frame clones, with some not included. In the table there are approximately 2.5 million clones, around nine tenths of which are singletons. The sequenced sample was naive CD4+ T cells sorted from blood. The subset: CD45RA+ positively selected. The receptors originated from a man between 18 and 29 years old in good health.

This clone was counted at least ten times. This chain uses TRBV7-3 with TRBJ2-5, with D unclear. Germline V gene data show CDR1 as SGHTA and CDR2 as FQGTGA. The CDR3 spans 14 residues. V shed 5 bases and J shed 3 bases, with 13 bases lying between them. The CDR3 sequence: CASSHWPEEETQYF. CDR3 sequence (DNA): TGTGCCAGCAGCCACTGGCCTGAAGAAGAGACCCAGTACTTC.

The V and J genes are TRBV2 and TRBJ2-7; D could derive from TRBD1 or TRBD2 (6 bases each). V lost 4 bases, J lost 0 bases, and 13 bases lay in between. The germline V gene encodes CDR1 SNHLY and CDR2 FYNNEI. The CDR3 has 15 residues. For the CDR3, the DNA is TGTGCCAGCAGTGCCGGGGGCACGAGCTCCTACGAGCAGTACTTC. This encodes CASSAGGTSSYEQYF. Based on the CDR3 plus reference TRBV2 and TRBJ2-7, the full variable domain is EPEVTQTPSHQVTQMGQEVILRCVPISNHLYFYWYRQILGQKVEFLVSFYNNEISEKSEIFDDQFSVERPDGSNFTLKIRSTKLEDSAMYFCASSAGGTSSYEQYFGPGTRLTVT.

The chain joins TRBV23-1 to TRBJ2-2, with 10 nucleotides matching TRBD2. TRBV23-1 is assigned to the ORF class and has an uncertain function. Unmatched junction bases numbered 12, after V lost 11 bases and J lost 0 bases. This CDR3 contains 17 residues. The CDR3 nucleotides read TGCGCCGCGCCAACTCTAGCGGGGGCTACGAACACCGGGGAGCTGTTTTTT. As protein: CAAPTLAGATNTGELFF.

The CDR3 DNA is TGTGCCAGTACATCCTCTCAGGGAGGTAATTCACCCCTCCACTTT. It specifies CASTSSQGGNSPLHF. The J gene is TRBJ1-6, the V gene TRBV19, with D possibly TRBD1 on 5 matching bases. Germline CDR1 and CDR2: LNHDA and SQIVND (reference sequence). The CDR3 totals 15 residues. Trimming removed 7 bases at V and 6 bases at J, with 16 bases between.

Details on this clone: Other DNA variants within this sample encode the same CDR3. The V and J genes are TRBV5-1 and TRBJ2-6, with D perhaps being TRBD1 or TRBD2 (6 bases each). Germline CDR1 reads SGHRS; CDR2 reads YFSETQ. Trimming stripped 4 bases from V and 0 bases from J, with 14 bases between. This CDR3 has 17 residues. The CDR3 region is CASSLTGGGSGANVLTF. The CDR3 nucleotides read TGCGCCAGCAGCCTGACCGGAGGGGGCTCTGGGGCCAACGTCCTGACTTTC.

The chain couples TRBV30 to TRBJ1-1; tentatively, D is TRBD1 (5 bases). CDR3 size: 15 residues. The germline CDR1 and CDR2 sequences are GTSNPN and SVGIG (reference sequence). With 5 bases removed from V and 1 base from J, the gap between germline ends came to 17 bases. This CDR3 is CAWVPEGLANTEAFF. The CDR3 DNA follows: TGTGCCTGGGTTCCGGAGGGGTTGGCGAACACTGAAGCTTTCTTT.

A word on this clone: Other DNA sequences from this sample encode an identical CDR3 as well. The genes are TRBV5-6 and TRBJ2-1, with D unclear. Trimming took off 0 bases at V and 10 bases at J, with 5 bases between the two ends. Germline values: CDR1 SGHDT, CDR2 YYEEEE. The CDR3 sequence is 11 residues long. The CDR3 loop reads CASSLGWEQFF. CDR3 nucleotides: TGTGCCAGCAGCTTGGGTTGGGAGCAGTTCTTC. Drawing the rest from reference TRBV5-6 and TRBJ2-1, the complete variable domain is DAGVTQSPTHLIKTRGQQVTLRCSPKSGHDTVSWYQQALGQGPQFIFQYYEEEERQRGNFPDRFSGHQFPNYSSELNVNALLLGDSALYLCASSLGWEQFFGPGTRLTVL.

The rearrangement uses TRBV9 and TRBJ2-1; the D is unclear. V shed 4 bases and J shed 3 bases, with 14 bases lying between them. The CDR3 has 15 amino acids. Per germline, CDR1 SGDLS and CDR2 YYNGEE. CDR3 DNA sequence: TGTGCCAGCAGCCCCCTGGCCCGAAGCTACAATGAGCAGTTCTTC. Residues: CASSPLARSYNEQFF.

The chain combines TRBV6-5 with TRBJ1-6; 9 positions agree with TRBD1. J lost 9 bases, V lost 6 bases, and 6 bases had no gene match. The length of the CDR3 is 14 residues. Germline V lookup: CDR1 MNHEY, CDR2 SVGAGI. The CDR3 region is CASRGTGIGSPLHF. CDR3 sequence (DNA): TGTGCCAGCAGGGGGACAGGGATAGGTTCACCCCTCCACTTT.

A few counts support this clone. The chain has TRBV5-1 and TRBJ1-1; tentatively, D is TRBD1 (6 bases). This CDR3 contains 15 residues. Trimming stripped 0 bases from V and 4 bases from J, with 13 bases between. Germline CDR1 SGHRS, CDR2 YFSETQ. CDR3: CASSLVPGASTEAFF. In nucleotides, the CDR3 is TGCGCCAGCAGCTTGGTTCCGGGGGCGAGCACTGAAGCTTTCTTT.

CDR3 nucleotide sequence: TGTGCCTGGGAGAAAGGCACAAACACTGAAGCTTTCTTT. Translation gives CAWEKGTNTEAFF. The V call is TRBV30, the J call TRBJ1-1; D unclear. Trimming stripped 5 bases from V and 2 bases from J, with 12 bases between. The CDR3 totals 13 residues. The germline gives CDR1 GTSNPN, CDR2 SVGIG (reference sequence).

In the case of this clone: The same CDR3 is also encoded by other DNA sequences in this sample. The genes are TRBV7-2 and TRBJ2-2; D not resolved. The CDR3 extends over 14 amino acids. CDR1 and CDR2 (germline): SGHTA, FQGNSA. V lost 1 base to trimming and J lost 1 base, with 4 bases between them. The CDR3 loop is CASSLGENTGELFF. The CDR3 nucleotides read TGTGCCAGCAGCTTAGGGGAGAACACCGGGGAGCTGTTTTTT. Full variable domain (outside the CDR3, taken from reference TRBV7-2 and TRBJ2-2): GAGVSQSPSNKVTEKGKDVELRCDPISGHTALYWYRQSLGQGLEFLIYFQGNSAPDKSGLPSDRFSAERTGGSVSTLTIQRTQQEDSAVYLCASSLGENTGELFFGEGSRLTVL.

The chain joins TRBV28 to TRBJ2-3, with no clear D. The germline V and J ends were trimmed by 11 bases and 0 bases, with 12 bases remaining between them. Germline V lookup: CDR1 MDHEN, CDR2 SYDVKM. The CDR3 covers 13 residues. This CDR3 is CAGGVPSTDTQYF. Here the CDR3 DNA reads TGTGCCGGTGGGGTTCCTAGCACAGATACGCAGTATTTT.

This sequence joins TRBV23-1 and TRBJ1-3, with D hard to call. TRBV23-1 has ORF status, its function being uncertain. V was trimmed by 9 bases and J by 0 bases, leaving 15 bases between them. The CDR3 spans 15 residues. This CDR3 is CARNSAGSSGNTIYF. In nucleotides, the CDR3 is TGCGCCAGAAACTCGGCGGGGAGCTCTGGAAACACCATATATTTT.

The V gene is TRBV11-2, the J gene TRBJ2-7; D is possibly TRBD1 (7 bases). V was trimmed by 4 bases and J by 6 bases, leaving 10 bases between them. Germline CDR1 and CDR2: SGHAT and FQNNGV. The CDR3 has 12 residues. The CDR3 bases are TGTGCCAGCAGCTCCCAGGGGGGCGAGCAGTACTTC. It specifies CASSSQGGEQYF.

This clone has only one observation. The chain has TRBV28 and TRBJ2-7; weak D call: TRBD2 (6 bases). The V end was cut by 8 bases, the J end by 3 bases, with 14 bases between. There are 13 residues in the CDR3. The V gene's germline CDR1 is MDHEN and CDR2 SYDVKM. The CDR3 sequence: CASSRGTFYEQYF. CDR3 bases: TGTGCCAGCTCCCGCGGGACGTTCTACGAGCAGTACTTC.

With respect to this clone: Different DNA sequences within this sample yield the same CDR3. As DNA, the CDR3 is TGCGCCAGCAGCGGATCACAGGGTACTAATGAAAAACTGTTTTTT. As protein: CASSGSQGTNEKLFF. This chain joins TRBV5-1 and TRBJ1-4; TRBD1 is a possible D gene (6 bases). In germline, CDR1 is SGHRS, CDR2 YFSETQ. This CDR3 is 15 amino acids long. The V end lost 4 bases, the J end lost 2 bases, and 12 bases lay between the germline ends.

The CDR3: CASSFPGGANNEQFF. CDR3 nucleotide sequence: TGTGCCAGCAGTTTTCCGGGGGGGGCCAACAATGAGCAGTTCTTC. The chain links TRBV27 to TRBJ2-1, with 8 bases fitting TRBD2. Germline V lookup: CDR1 MNHEY, CDR2 SMNVEV (reference sequence). This CDR3 comprises 15 residues. The V and J ends lost 3 bases and 5 bases, in that order; junction bases with no gene match: 6.

This chain connects TRBV2 to TRBJ1-5; 7 bases fit TRBD1. Trimming took 6 bases from V and 7 from J; bases not matched to a gene: 9. The CDR3 sequence is 14 residues long. Germline V gives CDR1 SNHLY, CDR2 FYNNEI. The CDR3 DNA is TGTGCCAGCAGCCAGGGGGGGCTGGGACAGCCCCAGCATTTT. It is translated as CASSQGGLGQPQHF.

This clone was found once. The chain joins TRBV5-1 to TRBJ2-3; 13 nucleotides match TRBD2. After removal of 4 bases from V and 5 bases from J, the junction contained 7 bases not matched to a gene. The germline V gene has CDR1 SGHRS and CDR2 YFSETQ. This CDR3 comprises 16 residues. The CDR3 loop reads CASSPTRLAGGDTQYF. The CDR3 bases are TGCGCCAGCAGCCCAACAAGACTAGCGGGAGGAGATACGCAGTATTTT.